This TCR beta chain derives from a study of T cell changes during pregnancy in multiple sclerosis. The table came from immunoSEQ multiplex PCR; TCRdb's copy has only in-frame clones and leaves some out. The sample lists 60,000 to 70,000 clones; about nine tenths were seen once. This CDR3 contains 14 residues. Losses at the gene ends were 7 bases for V and 8 bases for J; bases not matched to a gene: 8. CDR1 is ENHRY and CDR2 is SYGVKD in the germline V gene. Sequences were derived from peripheral blood, sampled in the second trimester of pregnancy. The rearrangement links TRBV10-3 to TRBJ1-2; 12 bases map to TRBD1. The receptor's source is a female donor with multiple sclerosis, enrolled in a pregnancy study. The CDR3 reads CAITPGQGAWGYTF. In nucleotides, the CDR3 is TGTGCCATCACCCCGGGACAGGGGGCGTGGGGCTACACCTTC.